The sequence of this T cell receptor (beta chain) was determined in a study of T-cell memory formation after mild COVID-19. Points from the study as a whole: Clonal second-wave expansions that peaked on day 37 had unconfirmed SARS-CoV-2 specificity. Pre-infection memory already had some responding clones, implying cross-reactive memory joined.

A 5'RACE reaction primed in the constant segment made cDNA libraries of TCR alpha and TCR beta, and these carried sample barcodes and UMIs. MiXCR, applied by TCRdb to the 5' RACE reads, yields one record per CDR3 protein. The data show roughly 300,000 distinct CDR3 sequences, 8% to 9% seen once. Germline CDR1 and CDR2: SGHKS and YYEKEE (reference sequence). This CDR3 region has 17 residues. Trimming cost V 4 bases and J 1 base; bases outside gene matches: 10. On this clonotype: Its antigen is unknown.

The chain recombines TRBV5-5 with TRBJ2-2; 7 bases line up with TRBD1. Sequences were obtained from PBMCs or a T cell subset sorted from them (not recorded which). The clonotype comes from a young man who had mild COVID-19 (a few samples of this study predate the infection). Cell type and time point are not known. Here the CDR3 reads CASSPDRIGQNTGELFF. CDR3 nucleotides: TGTGCCAGCAGCCCGGACAGGATAGGGCAGAACACCGGGGAGCTGTTTTTT.